The 3 T cell receptor beta chains below all came from one sample that was sequenced in a study of T cells in Graves' hyperthyroidism and ophthalmopathy. TCR beta CDR3 sequences were amplified from RNA transcripts. The HTBI primer set served for first-round RT-PCR of the TCR CDR3. TCRdb redid the calling of the multiplex PCR reads with MiXCR, one entry per CDR3 protein. The sample yields a few hundred thousand distinct CDR3 sequences, approximately 20% seen once. Sequenced sample: blood. The receptors come from a man aged 30 to 45 with Graves' ophthalmopathy.

This clonotype has just a few counts. This chain joins TRBV7-2 and TRBJ2-7; no clear D gene. CDR1 and CDR2 from the germline V gene are SGHTA and FQGNSA. CDR3 length: 14 amino acids. V was cut by 1 base and J by 0 bases, with 7 bases left in between. The chain's CDR3 is CASSLVYSSYEQYF. CDR3 in DNA: TGTGCCAGCAGCTTAGTGTACAGCTCCTACGAGCAGTACTTC.

This clonotype was found a few times. The chain couples TRBV30 to TRBJ2-1, with D possibly being TRBD2 (6 bases). This CDR3 region has 13 residues. From germline, CDR1 is GTSNPN and CDR2 SVGIG (reference sequence). With 5 bases removed from V and 4 bases from J, the gap between germline ends came to 12 bases. CDR3 loop: CAWCRGIYNEQFF. The CDR3 coding sequence is TGTGCCTGGTGCCGGGGGATTTACAATGAGCAGTTCTTC.

J is TRBJ2-1 and V is TRBV3-1, with 12 bases matching TRBD1. The germline gives CDR1 LGHDT, CDR2 YNNKEL (reference sequence). V shed 3 bases and J 7 bases; nucleotides not matched to a gene: 7. The CDR3 is made up of 16 amino acids. CDR3 nucleotide sequence: TGTGCCAGCAGCCAGGAGGGACAGGGGGCTGTTAATGAGCAGTTCTTC. This sequence encodes CASSQEGQGAVNEQFF.